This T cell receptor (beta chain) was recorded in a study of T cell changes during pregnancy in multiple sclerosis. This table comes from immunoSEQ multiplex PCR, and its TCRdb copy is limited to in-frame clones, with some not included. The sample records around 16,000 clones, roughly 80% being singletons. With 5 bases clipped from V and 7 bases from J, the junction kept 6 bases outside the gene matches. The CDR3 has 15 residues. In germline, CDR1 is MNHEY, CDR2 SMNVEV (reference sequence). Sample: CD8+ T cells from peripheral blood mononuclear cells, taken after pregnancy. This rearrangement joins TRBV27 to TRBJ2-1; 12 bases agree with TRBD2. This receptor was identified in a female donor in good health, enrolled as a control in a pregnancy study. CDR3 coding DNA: TGTGCCAGCAGTCTAACCGGGACTAGCGGGAATGAGCAGTTCTTC. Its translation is CASSLTGTSGNEQFF.